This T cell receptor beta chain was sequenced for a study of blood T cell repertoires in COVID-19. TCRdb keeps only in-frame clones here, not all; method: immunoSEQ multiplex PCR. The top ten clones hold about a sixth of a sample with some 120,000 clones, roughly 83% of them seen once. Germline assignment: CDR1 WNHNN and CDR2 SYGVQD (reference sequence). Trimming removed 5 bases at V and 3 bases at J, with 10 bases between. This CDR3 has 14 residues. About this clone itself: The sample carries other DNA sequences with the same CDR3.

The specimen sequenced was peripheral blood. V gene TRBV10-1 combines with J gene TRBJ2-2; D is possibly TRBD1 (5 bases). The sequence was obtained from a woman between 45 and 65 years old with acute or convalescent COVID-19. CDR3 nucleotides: TGCGCCAGCAGTTTAACAGGTTACACCGGGGAGCTGTTTTTT. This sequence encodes CASSLTGYTGELFF.